This record looks at one T cell receptor beta chain sequence and its context. This sample was taken from a study of CD8+ T cells in alopecia areata. Treatment noted: oral pan-JAK inhibitor, 5-10 mg twice daily. TCR sequencing used cDNA made by reverse transcription of extracted RNA. The table came from immunoSEQ multiplex PCR; TCRdb's copy has only in-frame clones and leaves some out. The profile shows about 210,000 clones, over 60% of them singletons. From germline, CDR1 is SGHNT and CDR2 YYREEE (reference sequence). CDR3 length: 14 residues. V gave up 0 bases and J gave up 4 bases, with 10 bases separating them.

The chain couples TRBV5-4 to TRBJ2-5; no reliable D call. The starting material was CD4+ T cells sorted from blood, obtained around week 44, from a patient treated with tofacitinib. The receptor was derived from a human donor with alopecia areata. In DNA, the CDR3 is TGTGCCAGCAGCTTGGTTCCGGGTACAGAGACCCAGTACTTC. It is translated as CASSLVPGTETQYF.